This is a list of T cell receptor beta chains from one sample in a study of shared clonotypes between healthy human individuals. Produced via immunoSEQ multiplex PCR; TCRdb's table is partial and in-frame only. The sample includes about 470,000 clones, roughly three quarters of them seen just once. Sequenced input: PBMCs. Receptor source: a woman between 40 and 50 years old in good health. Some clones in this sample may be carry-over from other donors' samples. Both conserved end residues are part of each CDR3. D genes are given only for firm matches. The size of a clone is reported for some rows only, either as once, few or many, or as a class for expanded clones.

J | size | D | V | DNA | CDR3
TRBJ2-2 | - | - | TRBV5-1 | TGCGCCAGCAGCTTAACAGGGTCGAACACCGGGGAGCTGTTTTTT | CASSLTGSNTGELFF
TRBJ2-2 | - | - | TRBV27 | TGTGCCAGCAGTGGGGGGGCAGGGTTAGCCGGGGAGCTGTTTTTT | CASSGGAGLAGELFF
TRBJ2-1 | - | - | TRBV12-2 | TGTGCAAGTCGCTTAGTCCCTCGGGGAGCGGGATTCCCCAATGAGCAGTTCTTC | CASRLVPRGAGFPNEQFF
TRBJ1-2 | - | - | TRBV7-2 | TGTGCCAGCAGCTTAAGGTCCGGGGACTCCGCCTATGGCTACACCTTC | CASSLRSGDSAYGYTF
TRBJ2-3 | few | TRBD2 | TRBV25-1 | TGTGCCAGCAGTGGGACTAGCGGGCCCACAGATACGCAGTATTTT | CASSGTSGPTDTQYF
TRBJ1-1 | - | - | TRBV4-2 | TGTGCCAGCAGCACAGGTAACACTGAAGCTTTCTTT | CASSTGNTEAFF
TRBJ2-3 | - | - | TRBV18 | TGTGCCAGCTCACCACCGGCAGGCGGGGCCCACACAGATACGCAGTATTTT | CASSPPAGGAHTDTQYF
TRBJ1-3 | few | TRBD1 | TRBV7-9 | TGTGCCAGCAGCTTAGACCTGGGACAGGTATATGGAAACACCATATATTTT | CASSLDLGQVYGNTIYF
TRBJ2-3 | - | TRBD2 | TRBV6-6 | TGTGCCAGCAGCTCCCCCCTAGCGGGCGGCACAGATACGCAGTATTTT | CASSSPLAGGTDTQYF
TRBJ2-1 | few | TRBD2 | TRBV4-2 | TGTGCCAGCAGCCAAGATGACCTAGCGGGTACCTACAATGAGCAGTTCTTC | CASSQDDLAGTYNEQFF
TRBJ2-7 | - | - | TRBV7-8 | TGTGCCAGCAGCCACTCGGGCCTTTCCGGGGACGAGCAGTACTTC | CASSHSGLSGDEQYF
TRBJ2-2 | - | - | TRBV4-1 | TGCGCCAGCAGCCAAGATTACACCGGGGAGCTGTTTTTT | CASSQDYTGELFF
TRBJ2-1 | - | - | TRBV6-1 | TGTGCCAGCAGTGAACAGACGAGCTCCTACAATGAGCAGTTCTTC | CASSEQTSSYNEQFF
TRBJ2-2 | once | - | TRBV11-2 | TGTGCCAGCAGCCGATTACGGACAGACACCGGGGAGCTGTTTTTT | CASSRLRTDTGELFF
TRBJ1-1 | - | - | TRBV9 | TGTGCCAGCAGCGTAGCCGGCCACAGTCTACAGGGACCCTCTGAAGCTTTCTTT | CASSVAGHSLQGPSEAFF
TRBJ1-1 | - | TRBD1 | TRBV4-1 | TGCGCCAGCAGCCAAGTGGGACAGGGGCTCGCTGAAGCTTTCTTT | CASSQVGQGLAEAFF
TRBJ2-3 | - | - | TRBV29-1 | TGCAGCGTTGCCGTCCGCACAGATACGCAGTATTTT | CSVAVRTDTQYF
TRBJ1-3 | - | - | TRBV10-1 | TGCGCCAGCAGTGAGTCGAGGTCGTGGGGATCAGGAAACACCATATATTTT | CASSESRSWGSGNTIYF
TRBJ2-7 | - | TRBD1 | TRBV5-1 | TGCGCCAGCAGTACAGGGACAGGGTACGGCGACGAGCAGTACTTC | CASSTGTGYGDEQYF
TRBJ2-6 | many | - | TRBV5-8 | TGTGCCAGCAGCTCCAGGGTATCTGGGGCCAACGTCCTGACTTTC | CASSSRVSGANVLTF
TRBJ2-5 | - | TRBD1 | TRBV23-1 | TGCGCCAGCAGGATTCAGGGGGCCCTGGAGACCCAGTACTTC | CASRIQGALETQYF
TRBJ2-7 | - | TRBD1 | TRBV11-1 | TGTGCCAGCAGCTTAACCGGGACAGCCACCTCCTACGAGCAGTACTTC | CASSLTGTATSYEQYF
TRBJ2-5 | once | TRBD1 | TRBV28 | TGTGCCAGCAGTTCCCCCGGGACAGGGGGGGAGACCCAGTACTTC | CASSSPGTGGETQYF
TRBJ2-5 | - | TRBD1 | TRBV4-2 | TGTGCCAGCAGCCAAGAGCAACAGGGGTCGGAGACCCAGTACTTC | CASSQEQQGSETQYF
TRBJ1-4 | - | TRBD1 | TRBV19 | TGTGCCACCGACCTGGACAGGGAATATCGCACTAATGAAAAACTGTTTTTT | CATDLDREYRTNEKLFF
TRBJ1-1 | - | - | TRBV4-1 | TGCGCCAGCAGCCAATCCCGGGAAGTGTACACTGAAGCTTTCTTT | CASSQSREVYTEAFF
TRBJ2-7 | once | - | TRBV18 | TGTGCCAGCTCACCAGGACGGTACGAGCAGTACTTC | CASSPGRYEQYF
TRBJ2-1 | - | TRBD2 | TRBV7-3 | TGTGCCAGCAGCTTGAGGTCGGGGACTAGCGGGAGACTTGAGCGGTTCTTC | CASSLRSGTSGRLERFF
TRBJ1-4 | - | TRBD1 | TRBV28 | TGTGCCAGCAGCCTGGGACAGAGTAATGAAAAACTGTTTTTT | CASSLGQSNEKLFF
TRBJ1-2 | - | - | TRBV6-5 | TGTGCCAGCAGCGCACATCGGCGGGGAGGCGATGGCTACACCTTC | CASSAHRRGGDGYTF
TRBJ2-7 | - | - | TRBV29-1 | TGCAGCGTCCGAGGGGGGAGCTCCTACGAGCAGTACTTC | CSVRGGSSYEQYF
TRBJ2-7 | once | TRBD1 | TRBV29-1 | TGCAGCGCCCGGGACAGACTGACCTACGAGCAGTACTTC | CSARDRLTYEQYF
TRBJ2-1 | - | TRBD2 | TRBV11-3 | TGTGCCAGCAGCTCCGGACTAGCGGGCCACAATGAGCAGTTCTTC | CASSSGLAGHNEQFF
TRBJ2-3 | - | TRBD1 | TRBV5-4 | TGTGCCAGCAGATCAGGGACAGGTAGCAGCACAGATACGCAGTATTTT | CASRSGTGSSTDTQYF
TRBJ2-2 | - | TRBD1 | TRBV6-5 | TGTGCCAGCAGTTACGACGGGACAGGGTTTCGAGGGGAGCTGTTTTTT | CASSYDGTGFRGELFF
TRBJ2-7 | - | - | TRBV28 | TGTGCCAGCAGTCAGAGTGGGAGCTCCTACGAGCAGTACTTC | CASSQSGSSYEQYF
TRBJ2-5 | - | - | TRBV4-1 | TGCGCCAGCAGCAGTGTCTCAATACAAGAGACCCAGTACTTC | CASSSVSIQETQYF
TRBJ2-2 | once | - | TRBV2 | TGTGCCAGCAGTGAAGCCAGCAAACCCGGGGAGCTGTTTTTT | CASSEASKPGELFF